Following are 18 T cell receptor beta chains from one sample sequenced in a study of blood T cell repertoires in COVID-19. Libraries were prepared by immunoSEQ multiplex PCR; TCRdb keeps only in-frame clonotypes and omits some of them. The sample consists of roughly 280,000 clones, about nine tenths of them appearing once. What was sequenced was peripheral blood. The source is a man aged 50 to 59 with acute or convalescent COVID-19.

In its sample, this clone was seen once. The V call is TRBV19, the J call TRBJ2-3, with D tentatively TRBD2 (5 bases). The CDR3 has 16 residues. Trimming took 3 bases from V and 2 from J, leaving 15 bases between them. Germline V gene data show CDR1 as LNHDA and CDR2 as SQIVND (reference sequence). CDR3 DNA sequence: TGTGCCAGTAGTATGTTTGCGAGGGCGGTCACAGATACGCAGTATTTT. It codes for CASSMFARAVTDTQYF.

The rearrangement links TRBV9 to TRBJ1-1, with 7 bases that match TRBD1. Germline values: CDR1 SGDLS, CDR2 YYNGEE. V gave up 0 bases and J gave up 7 bases; unmatched junction bases: 12. The CDR3 has 16 residues. The CDR3 here is CASSVGRGHEKGEAFF. In DNA, the CDR3 is TGTGCCAGCAGCGTAGGTAGGGGGCACGAAAAAGGTGAAGCTTTCTTT.

The V call is TRBV9, the J call TRBJ2-7; 9 bases align to TRBD2. The V segment lost 4 bases and the J segment 0 bases; nucleotides outside the gene matches: 5. From germline, CDR1 is SGDLS and CDR2 YYNGEE. This CDR3 spans 15 amino acids. In DNA, the CDR3 is TGTGCCAGCAGCCGGACTAGCGAAATCTCCTACGAGCAGTACTTC. This codes for CASSRTSEISYEQYF.

The genes are TRBV5-1 and TRBJ2-3, with 7 nucleotides matching TRBD1. After removal of 3 bases from V and 1 base from J, the junction contained 2 bases not matched to a gene. Germline CDR1 reads SGHRS; CDR2 reads YFSETQ. This CDR3 contains 14 residues. The CDR3 sequence: CASSSTGGTDTQYF. The CDR3, as DNA: TGCGCCAGCAGCTCAACAGGGGGCACAGATACGCAGTATTTT.

The chain uses TRBV19 and TRBJ1-1; TRBD1 matches 8 bases. Germline V gene data show CDR1 as LNHDA and CDR2 as SQIVND (reference sequence). V shed 7 bases and J 0 bases; nucleotides not matched to a gene: 10. The CDR3 is 16 amino acids. The CDR3 bases are TGTGCCAGTAAAGCCGGGACAGGAACCCTGAACACTGAAGCTTTCTTT. Its translation is CASKAGTGTLNTEAFF.

V usage is TRBV3-1 (or the pseudogene TRBV3-2) and J usage is TRBJ1-4; D might be TRBD1 (6 bases). Trimming cost V 9 bases and J 5 bases, with 10 bases left between them. CDR1 and CDR2 (germline): LGHDT, YNNKEL (reference sequence). There are 12 residues in the CDR3. The CDR3 here is CASGQINEKLFF. As DNA, the CDR3 is TGTGCCAGTGGACAGATAAATGAAAAACTGTTTTTT.

CDR3 nucleotides: TGCGCCAGCAGCTTGGTGGGACTAGCGGGAGGGCGCAGCACAGATACGCAGTATTTT. Its translation is CASSLVGLAGGRSTDTQYF. This chain uses TRBV5-1 with TRBJ2-3, with 16 bases fitting TRBD2. V shed 0 bases, J shed 0 bases, and the junction held 4 bases outside the gene matches. Germline V gene data show CDR1 as SGHRS and CDR2 as YFSETQ. CDR3 size: 19 residues. Based on the CDR3 plus reference TRBV5-1 and TRBJ2-3, the full variable domain is KAGVTQTPRYLIKTRGQQVTLSCSPISGHRSVSWYQQTPGQGLQFLFEYFSETQRNKGNFPGRFSGRQFSNSRSEMNVSTLELGDSALYLCASSLVGLAGGRSTDTQYFGPGTRLTVL.

The CDR3 is CASSGPTGAESYEQYF. As DNA, the CDR3 is TGTGCCAGCAGCGGCCCGACAGGAGCTGAATCCTACGAGCAGTACTTC. This sequence joins TRBV9 and TRBJ2-7; weak D call: TRBD1 (6 bases). The V gene lost 3 bases and the J gene lost 1 base, with 17 bases spanning the gap. CDR1 and CDR2 (germline): SGDLS, YYNGEE. This CDR3 is built from 16 residues.

This rearrangement joins TRBV3-1 (or the pseudogene TRBV3-2) to TRBJ2-1, with D possibly being TRBD1 (5 bases). Germline CDR1 is LGHDT and CDR2 is YNNKEL (reference sequence). The CDR3 has 16 amino acids. V shed 0 bases and J shed 6 bases, with 15 bases lying between them. CDR3 loop: CASSQDLGWQGNEQFF. The CDR3 DNA follows: TGTGCCAGCAGCCAAGATCTCGGCTGGCAGGGCAATGAGCAGTTCTTC.

The V gene is TRBV5-4, the J gene TRBJ1-4, with 12 bases aligning to TRBD1. CDR1 and CDR2 from the germline V gene are SGHNT and YYREEE (reference sequence). V lost 0 bases and J lost 10; bases outside the gene matches: 7. The CDR3 covers 16 residues. CDR3 nucleotides: TGTGCCAGCAGCTTGGCCGAAGGGACAGGGGGCGGAAAACTGTTTTTT. Translation gives CASSLAEGTGGGKLFF. The full variable domain, in which reference TRBV5-4 and TRBJ1-4 provide the parts outside the CDR3, is ETGVTQSPTHLIKTRGQQVTLRCSSQSGHNTVSWYQQALGQGPQFIFQYYREEENGRGNFPPRFSGLQFPNYSSELNVNALELDDSALYLCASSLAEGTGGGKLFFGSGTQLSVL.

The genes are TRBV7-9 and TRBJ1-2; 8 positions match TRBD1. This CDR3 contains 14 residues. Looked up from germline, CDR1 is SEHNR and CDR2 is FQNEAQ (reference sequence). V trimming: 7 bases; J trimming: 0 bases; junction bases outside the gene matches: 4. Here the CDR3 reads CASTLTGANYGYTF. In DNA form, the CDR3 reads TGTGCCAGCACCTTGACAGGGGCTAACTATGGCTACACCTTC.

This CDR3 reads CASSPRESNQPQHF. CDR3 coding DNA: TGTGCCAGTAGTCCTCGAGAGAGCAATCAGCCCCAGCATTTT. The chain is built from TRBV19 and TRBJ1-5; D ambiguous. Per the germline V gene, CDR1 is LNHDA and CDR2 is SQIVND (reference sequence). Trimming left V 5 bases short and J 1 base short, with 9 bases between. The length of the CDR3 is 14 residues.

CDR3 DNA: TGCAGCGTTCGGGAGGGCTACACCTTC. It translates to CSVREGYTF. V is TRBV29-1 and J is TRBJ1-2; D is unclear. The CDR3 runs to 9 residues. Germline CDR1 reads SQVTM; CDR2 reads ANQGSEA. Trimming took 5 bases from V and 8 from J, leaving 6 bases between them.

V and J are TRBV6-6 and TRBJ2-2; 7 bases line up with TRBD2. Germline-derived CDR1 and CDR2 are MNHNY and SVGAGI (reference sequence). V gave up 8 bases and J gave up 0 bases; unmatched junction bases: 6. This CDR3 comprises 15 residues. The CDR3 region has the DNA TGTGCCAGCCAACTAGCGAACGCGAACACCGGGGAGCTGTTTTTT. Translation gives CASQLANANTGELFF.

This chain joins TRBV5-1 and TRBJ1-6; 8 nucleotides match TRBD1. The ends lost 4 bases at V and 10 bases at J; junction bases unmatched: 7. This CDR3 has 14 residues. Germline assignment: CDR1 SGHRS and CDR2 YFSETQ. The CDR3 nucleotides read TGCGCCAGCAGCCTCAGGACAGGGACCTCACCCCTCCACTTT. Translated: CASSLRTGTSPLHF.

The V call is TRBV16, the J call TRBJ1-1, with D perhaps TRBD1 (5 bases). In germline, CDR1 is KGHSY, CDR2 FQNENV. The V gene lost 4 bases and the J gene lost 1 base, with 10 bases spanning the gap. The CDR3 is made up of 14 amino acids. The CDR3 nucleotides read TGTGCCAGCAGCCCCCCGACAGCGAACACTGAAGCTTTCTTT. Protein: CASSPPTANTEAFF.

The gene calls are TRBV3-1 (or the pseudogene TRBV3-2) and TRBJ2-3, with 11 positions matching TRBD2. The germline gives CDR1 LGHDT, CDR2 YNNKEL (reference sequence). The V segment lost 4 bases and the J segment 4 bases; nucleotides outside the gene matches: 7. The CDR3 has 16 amino acids. The CDR3 protein is CASSPLAGGPSDTQYF. In nucleotides, the CDR3 is TGTGCCAGCAGCCCCTTAGCGGGGGGGCCTTCAGATACGCAGTATTTT.

The chain is built from TRBV29-1 and TRBJ1-2; D is uncertain. The CDR3 spans 12 residues. V was cut by 5 bases and J by 9 bases, with 16 bases left in between. Germline V gives CDR1 SQVTM, CDR2 ANQGSEA. The DNA for the CDR3 is TGCAGCGTTACAAAGGGCGGGGAAAGCTACACCTTC. Amino acids: CSVTKGGESYTF.